The 11 T cell receptor beta chains below come from one sample, sequenced in a study of blood T cells in healthy people across ages. Primers used in a second PCR of roughly 6 to 12 cycles were a sample-barcoded 5' primer and a J-beta primer mix. TCRdb reanalysed the 5' RACE reads using MiXCR and keeps one entry per CDR3 protein. In the table there are hundreds of thousands of distinct CDR3 sequences, about 54% of which are singletons. The specimen was blood. The receptors were sampled from a man in his sixties in good health.

This clonotype was recorded a few times. The J gene is TRBJ1-3, the V gene TRBV11-2; no definite D call. Germline V gene sequence: CDR1 SGHAT, CDR2 FQNNGV. The CDR3 runs 14 residues. Trimming cost V 1 base and J 1 base, with 5 bases left between them. CDR3 loop: CASSLGVSGNTIYF. CDR3 bases: TGTGCCAGCAGCTTAGGGGTTTCTGGAAACACCATATATTTT.

The rearrangement joins TRBV20-1 to TRBJ2-5, with a weak D call TRBD1 (6 bases). The germline V and J ends were trimmed by 4 bases and 2 bases, with 17 bases remaining between them. In germline, CDR1 is DFQATT, CDR2 SNEGSKA (reference sequence). The CDR3 spans 15 residues. The CDR3 region has the DNA TGCAGTGCTAACACATTGGGTGGGACACAAGAGACCCAGTACTTC. Protein: CSANTLGGTQETQYF.

The chain is built from TRBV4-2 and TRBJ2-1; 11 nucleotides line up with TRBD2. Germline CDR1 is LGHNA and CDR2 is YNFKEQ. Germline trimming cut 0 bases from V and 10 bases from J; bases unmatched to any gene: 20. The CDR3 spans 20 residues. CDR3 sequence reads: CASSQDPPGLAGGELYEQFF. For the CDR3, the DNA is TGTGCCAGCAGCCAAGATCCCCCTGGGCTAGCGGGGGGCGAGCTCTACGAGCAGTTCTTC.

A few counts support this clonotype. This rearrangement joins TRBV7-6 to TRBJ2-7; 8 bases are shared with TRBD1. V was pared by 4 bases and J by 2 bases, with 4 bases of the junction left unmatched. The CDR3 sequence is 14 residues long. CDR1 is SGHVS, CDR2 FNYEAQ, per germline. The CDR3 coding sequence is TGTGCCAGCAGCTCTGACAGGGGAGCCTACGAGCAGTACTTC. This sequence encodes CASSSDRGAYEQYF.

The V gene is TRBV20-1, the J gene TRBJ2-1; no clear D gene. CDR3 length: 13 amino acids. V was clipped by 6 bases and J by 5 bases, with 14 bases between them. Germline V gives CDR1 DFQATT, CDR2 SNEGSKA (reference sequence). Here the CDR3 reads CSAQRPANNEQFF. CDR3 nucleotides: TGCAGTGCGCAGAGACCCGCCAACAATGAGCAGTTCTTC.

The V call is TRBV18, the J call TRBJ1-1; perhaps TRBD1 as D (5 bases). The CDR3 has 16 amino acids. CDR1 is KGHSH and CDR2 is LQKENI in the germline V gene. Trimming cost V 3 bases and J 0 bases, with 14 bases left between them. CDR3 protein: CASSPAGPNMNTEAFF. In DNA form, the CDR3 reads TGTGCCAGCTCACCCGCGGGGCCCAATATGAACACTGAAGCTTTCTTT.

The gene calls are TRBV20-1 and TRBJ1-2, with TRBD1 identical over 7 bases. This CDR3 has 14 amino acids. J lost 8 bases, V lost 1 base, and 10 bases had no gene match. Germline CDR1 is DFQATT and CDR2 is SNEGSKA (reference sequence). CDR3 sequence (DNA): TGCAGTGCTAGAGTTTCGGGACAGACGGAAGGCTACACCTTC. Translation: CSARVSGQTEGYTF.

V and J are TRBV6-2 or TRBV6-3 and TRBJ2-1, with 7 bases aligning to TRBD2. Germline CDR1 is MNHEY and CDR2 is SVGEGT. This CDR3 has 13 residues. V dropped 5 bases and J dropped 9; count of bases not matched to a gene: 7. CDR3 in amino acids: CASSPRGVGEQFF. The CDR3 coding sequence is TGTGCCAGCAGTCCACGGGGGGTGGGTGAGCAGTTCTTC.

The V and J genes are TRBV6-5 and TRBJ2-3; 8 bases fit TRBD2. Germline CDR1 MNHEY, CDR2 SVGAGI. V gave up 6 bases and J gave up 6 bases; unmatched junction bases: 11. The CDR3 has 15 residues. This CDR3 reads CASSLGLAGQDTQYF. Here the CDR3 DNA reads TGTGCCAGCAGCCTCGGACTAGCCGGGCAGGATACGCAGTATTTT.

The rearrangement links TRBV20-1 to TRBJ1-2, with 12 bases lining up with TRBD1. Germline V CDR1 and CDR2: DFQATT, SNEGSKA (reference sequence). The CDR3 spans 14 residues. The V gene end was trimmed by 6 bases and the J gene end by 4 bases; junction bases not matched to a gene: 6. The CDR3 spells CSARGQGAPYGYTF. The CDR3 nucleotides are TGCAGTGCGAGGGGACAGGGGGCCCCCTATGGCTACACCTTC.

V usage is TRBV5-1 and J usage is TRBJ2-1; 8 bases align to TRBD2. V shed 1 base and J 0 bases; nucleotides not matched to a gene: 3. The CDR3 runs 16 residues. In germline, CDR1 is SGHRS, CDR2 YFSETQ. The CDR3 DNA is TGCGCCAGCAGCTTGACTAGCGGAAGCTCCTACAATGAGCAGTTCTTC. Protein: CASSLTSGSSYNEQFF. The complete variable domain, with remaining parts taken from reference TRBV5-1 and TRBJ2-1, reads KAGVTQTPRYLIKTRGQQVTLSCSPISGHRSVSWYQQTPGQGLQFLFEYFSETQRNKGNFPGRFSGRQFSNSRSEMNVSTLELGDSALYLCASSLTSGSSYNEQFFGPGTRLTVL.